This T cell receptor beta chain was sequenced in a study of read filtering for tumor transcriptome and immune sequencing. For the study at large: Among patients, 17 to 20 were male and more than 12 female, aged roughly 40 to 90 (mean approximately 60).

Concerning this clonotype itself: Possible read error: a much larger clone is one base away.

Germline V lookup: CDR1 SQVTM, CDR2 ANQGSEA. The CDR3 runs to 11 residues. V dropped 6 bases and J dropped 4 bases, with 6 bases sitting between them. The library was built from roughly 400 ng RNA with molecular barcoded adaptors for alpha/delta and beta/gamma chains. TCRdb analysed the reads with MiXCR anew, one entry per CDR3 protein. The repertoire holds 90,000 or so distinct CDR3 sequences, roughly a fifth seen once, with about an eighth in the top ten. The sample was a population of CD138-negative cells sorted from bone marrow. V usage is TRBV29-1 and J usage is TRBJ2-2; no firm D call. This sequence was found in a donor at least 40 years old with multiple myeloma. CDR3 sequence: CSVRVTGELFF. DNA of the CDR3: TGCAGCGTGCGCGTCACCGGGGAGCTGTTTTTT.